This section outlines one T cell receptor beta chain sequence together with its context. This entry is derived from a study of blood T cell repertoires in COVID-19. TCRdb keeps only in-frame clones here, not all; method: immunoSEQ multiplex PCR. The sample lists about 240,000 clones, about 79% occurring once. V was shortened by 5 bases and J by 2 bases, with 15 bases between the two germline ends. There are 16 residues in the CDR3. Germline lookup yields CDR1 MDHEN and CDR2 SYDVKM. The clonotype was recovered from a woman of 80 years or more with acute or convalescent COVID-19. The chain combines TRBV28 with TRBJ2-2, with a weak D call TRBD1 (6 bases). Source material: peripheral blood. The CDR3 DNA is TGTGCCAGCAGTACTCCCCAGGGGATCAACACCGGGGAGCTGTTTTTT. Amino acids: CASSTPQGINTGELFF. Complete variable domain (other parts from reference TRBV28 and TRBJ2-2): DVKVTQSSRYLVKRTGEKVFLECVQDMDHENMFWYRQDPGLGLRLIYFSYDVKMKEKGDIPEGYSVSREKKERFSLILESASTNQTSMYLCASSTPQGINTGELFFGEGSRLTVL.